This T cell receptor (beta chain) was obtained from a study of blood T cell repertoires in COVID-19. Repertoires were generated with immunoSEQ multiplex PCR, while TCRdb's copy carries only in-frame clones and drops some. This table has around 480,000 clones, 75% to 90% appearing once. CDR3 length: 18 residues. The germline gives CDR1 SGHRS, CDR2 YFSETQ. V lost 2 bases to trimming and J lost 3 bases, with 23 bases between them. Each recovered donor of Cohort 3 presented with two negative PCRs, clearance, or symptom resolution. The TCR sequence derives from a woman aged 18-29 years who had recovered from COVID-19. Sequencing was carried out using PBMCs or T cells enriched from blood (not recorded which). This chain links TRBV5-1 with TRBJ1-2; weak D call: TRBD1 (5 bases). CDR3 coding DNA: TGCGCCAGCAGCTTCCCGCCGGCAGGGAACACGCCTTACTATGGCTACACCTTC. Translated: CASSFPPAGNTPYYGYTF.